This T cell receptor beta chain was captured in a study of blood T cell repertoires in COVID-19. Study-wide context: The cDNA or gDNA used as material had been derived from T cells, B-cell-depleted T cells, or PBMCs.

The germline gives CDR1 SGHVS, CDR2 FQNEAQ. The CDR3 extends over 15 amino acids. V lost 2 bases, J lost 5 bases, and 3 bases stayed unmatched. Using immunoSEQ multiplex PCR, the repertoire was profiled, and TCRdb retains in-frame clones only, with some absent. Of some 250,000 clones listed, approximately 91% are singletons. This clone was found once. The rearrangement uses TRBV7-8 and TRBJ2-2; 9 nucleotides match TRBD2. This TCR derives from a woman between 35 and 50 years old with acute COVID-19. Sequencing input: PBMCs or T cells enriched from blood (not recorded which). The CDR3 nucleotides read TGTGCCAGCAGCTTAATAGCGGGAGCAACCGGGGAGCTGTTTTTT. Its protein product is CASSLIAGATGELFF. Supplemented by reference TRBV7-8 and TRBJ2-2, the full variable domain reads GAGVSQSPRYKVAKRGQDVALRCDPISGHVSLFWYQQALGQGPEFLTYFQNEAQLDKSGLPSDRFFAERPEGSVSTLKIQRTQQEDSAVYLCASSLIAGATGELFFGEGSRLTVL.